This TCR beta chain was profiled in a study of regulatory T cells in long-lasting Graves disease. Study-wide background: Duration of antithyroid drug therapy among newly diagnosed Graves' patients was under 3 months.

Per the germline V gene, CDR1 is SNHLY and CDR2 is FYNNEI. With 8 bases clipped from V and 8 bases from J, the junction kept 13 bases outside the gene matches. The CDR3 is made up of 14 amino acids. Time point described: newly diagnosed GD, antithyroid drugs for less than 3 months. With RNA extracted from PBMCs as input, the TCR library was made. Patients hailed from an endocrinology department in Xi'an, China. Approximately 10-milliliter peripheral blood samples went into EDTA tubes. For TCR beta, libraries came from iRepertoire HTBI primers and Arm-PCR of CDR3 regions. TCRdb itself ran the multiplex PCR reads through MiXCR, one entry per CDR3 protein. The sample yields roughly 610,000 distinct CDR3 sequences, about 16% seen once. These data were also reused for a study on T cells in Graves' hyperthyroidism and ophthalmopathy. This second study says: TCR CDR3 regions were first amplified by RT-PCR with HTBI primers.

The receptor comes from a man aged 18 to 30 with Graves disease. This rearrangement joins TRBV2 to TRBJ1-2; 8 bases fit TRBD1. The source material was peripheral blood mononuclear cells (PBMCs), sampled at new diagnosis, from a patient treated with antithyroid drugs. This CDR3 is CASVKAGGFGGYTF. The CDR3 region has the DNA TGTGCCAGCGTAAAGGCAGGGGGCTTCGGGGGCTACACCTTC.